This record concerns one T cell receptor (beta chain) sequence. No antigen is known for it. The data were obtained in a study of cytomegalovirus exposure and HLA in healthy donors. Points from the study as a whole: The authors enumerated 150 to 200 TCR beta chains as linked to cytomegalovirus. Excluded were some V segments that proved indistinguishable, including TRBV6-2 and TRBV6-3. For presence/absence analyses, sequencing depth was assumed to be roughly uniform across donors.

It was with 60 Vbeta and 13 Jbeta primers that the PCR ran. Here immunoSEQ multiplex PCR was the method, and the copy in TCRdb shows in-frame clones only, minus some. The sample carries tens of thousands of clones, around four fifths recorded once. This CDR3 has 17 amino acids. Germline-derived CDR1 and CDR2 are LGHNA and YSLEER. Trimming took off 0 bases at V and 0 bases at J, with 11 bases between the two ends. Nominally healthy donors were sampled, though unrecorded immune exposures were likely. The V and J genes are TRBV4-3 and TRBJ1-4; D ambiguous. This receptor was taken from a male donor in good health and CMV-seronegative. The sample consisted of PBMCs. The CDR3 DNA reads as TGCGCCAGCAGCCAAGATCTACCGGGAGCAACTAATGAAAAACTGTTTTTT. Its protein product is CASSQDLPGATNEKLFF.